The 5 T cell receptor beta chains below come from one sample, sequenced in a study of cytomegalovirus exposure and HLA in healthy donors. PCR used 60 Vbeta primers and 13 Jbeta primers. Profiled with immunoSEQ multiplex PCR; TCRdb holds only in-frame clones, not every one. The sample has some 110,000 clones, about four fifths seen once. Sequencing was done on a sample of PBMCs. The receptors were gathered from a woman aged 55-69 years in good health and CMV-seropositive.

The V and J genes are TRBV21-1 and TRBJ2-3; the table's D call TRBD1 went unverified against the DNA. TRBV21-1 is a pseudogene. The CDR3 extends over 16 amino acids. The chain's CDR3 is CASISLTGGSTDTQYF. Written as DNA, the CDR3 is TGTGCCAGCATATCTTTAACAGGGGGTAGCACAGATACGCAGTATTTT.

The chain couples TRBV15 to TRBJ2-1; TRBD2 might be the D (6 bases). Trimming cost V 0 bases and J 0 bases, with 18 bases left between them. CDR3 length equals 19 residues. Germline lookup yields CDR1 LNHNV and CDR2 YYDKDF (reference sequence). The CDR3 is CATSRDRSFWGDSYNEQFF. The CDR3 DNA is TGTGCCACCAGCAGAGATCGTTCTTTTTGGGGGGACTCCTACAATGAGCAGTTCTTC.

The CDR3 bases are TGTGCCAGCAGCTCGGGGGGCCTCGGCTCACCCCTCCACTTT. It specifies CASSSGGLGSPLHF. The chain recombines TRBV28 with TRBJ1-6; weak D call: TRBD1 (6 bases). The germline V gene has CDR1 MDHEN and CDR2 SYDVKM. V was cut by 6 bases and J by 10 bases, with 16 bases left in between. The CDR3 is 14 residues long. Full variable domain (remainder filled in from reference TRBV28 and TRBJ1-6): DVKVTQSSRYLVKRTGEKVFLECVQDMDHENMFWYRQDPGLGLRLIYFSYDVKMKEKGDIPEGYSVSREKKERFSLILESASTNQTSMYLCASSSGGLGSPLHFGNGTRLTVT.

The rearrangement joins TRBV2 to TRBJ2-1; 11 positions agree with TRBD2. CDR1 and CDR2 (germline): SNHLY, FYNNEI. This CDR3 is 15 amino acids long. The junction had 3 bases not matched to a gene; V was cut back by 6 bases and J by 2 bases. The CDR3 reads CASSPTSGAYNEQFF. The CDR3 nucleotides are TGTGCCAGCAGCCCGACTAGCGGGGCCTACAATGAGCAGTTCTTC.

This sequence joins TRBV21-1 and TRBJ1-2. TRBV21-1 is deemed a pseudogene. CDR3 length: 18 residues. The CDR3 DNA follows: TGTGCCAGCAGCAGAAAGGGGGGGACACGGGGCGGTAACTATGGCTACACCTTC. Its translation is CASSRKGGTRGGNYGYTF.